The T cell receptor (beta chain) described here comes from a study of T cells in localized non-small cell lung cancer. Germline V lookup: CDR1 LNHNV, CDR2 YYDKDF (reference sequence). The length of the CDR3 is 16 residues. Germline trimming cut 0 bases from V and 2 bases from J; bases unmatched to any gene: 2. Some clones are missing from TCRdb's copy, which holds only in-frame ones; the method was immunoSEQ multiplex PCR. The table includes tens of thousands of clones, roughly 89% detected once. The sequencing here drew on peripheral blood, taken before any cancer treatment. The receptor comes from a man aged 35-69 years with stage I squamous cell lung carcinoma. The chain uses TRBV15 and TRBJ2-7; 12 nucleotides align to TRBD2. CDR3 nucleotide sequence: TGTGCCACCAGCAGAGATCTAGCGGGAGGGACCTACGAGCAGTACTTC. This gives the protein CATSRDLAGGTYEQYF. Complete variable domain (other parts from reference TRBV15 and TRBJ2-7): DAMVIQNPRYQVTQFGKPVTLSCSQTLNHNVMYWYQQKSSQAPKLLFHYYDKDFNNEADTPDNFQSRRPNTSFCFLDIRSPGLGDTAMYLCATSRDLAGGTYEQYFGPGTRLTVT.